The 29 T cell receptor beta chains reported below all come from one sample, sequenced in a study of cytomegalovirus exposure and HLA in healthy donors. Amplification used 60 Vbeta primers and 13 Jbeta primers. Sequencing was performed with immunoSEQ multiplex PCR; in TCRdb, only in-frame clones are kept and a portion is missing. The sample has 200,000 to 250,000 clones; more than 60% are singletons. The specimen sequenced was PBMCs. The origin of the receptors is a woman aged 60-75 years in good health and CMV-seropositive.

J is TRBJ2-5 and V is TRBV23-1, with 10 nucleotides matching TRBD1. TRBV23-1 carries the ORF label, with uncertain function. The CDR3 extends over 18 amino acids. V lost 0 bases, J lost 3 bases, and 10 bases stayed unmatched. Written as DNA, the CDR3 is TGCGCCAGCAGTCAATCTTCCAAACTCGGGACAGGGGAAGAGACCCAGTACTTC. Its translation is CASSQSSKLGTGEETQYF.

The chain uses TRBV19 and TRBJ1-3; perhaps TRBD1 as D (6 bases). Germline V lookup: CDR1 LNHDA, CDR2 SQIVND (reference sequence). The CDR3 totals 17 residues. The V end was cut by 2 bases, the J end by 3 bases, with 17 bases between. The CDR3 region is CASSISVGTTIGNTIYF. The CDR3 region has the DNA TGTGCCAGTAGTATATCGGTCGGGACAACGATTGGAAACACCATATATTTT. Supplemented by reference TRBV19 and TRBJ1-3, the full variable domain reads DGGITQSPKYLFRKEGQNVTLSCEQNLNHDAMYWYRQDPGQGLRLIYYSQIVNDFQKGDIAEGYSVSREKKESFPLTVTSAQKNPTAFYLCASSISVGTTIGNTIYFGEGSWLTVV.

The chain uses TRBV9 and TRBJ2-1; 12 bases line up with TRBD2. This CDR3 is built from 21 residues. Germline V gene lookup returns CDR1 SGDLS and CDR2 YYNGEE. After removal of 1 base from V and 9 bases from J, the junction contained 23 bases not matched to a gene. The CDR3 here is CASSVNRGQGKLAGGPSEQFF. In nucleotides, the CDR3 is TGTGCCAGCAGCGTAAACAGGGGACAGGGGAAGCTAGCGGGGGGGCCGAGTGAGCAGTTCTTC.

The V gene is TRBV7-9, the J gene TRBJ2-1; TRBD2 might be the D (5 bases). The V gene's germline CDR1 is SEHNR and CDR2 FQNEAQ (reference sequence). The CDR3 is 13 amino acids. Trimming took 4 bases from V and 4 from J, leaving 8 bases between them. The CDR3 reads CASSSREYNEQFF. CDR3 coding DNA: TGTGCCAGCAGCTCTAGGGAGTACAATGAGCAGTTCTTC.

This clone was counted a few times. The CDR3 nucleotides are TGTGCCAGCAGTGTTGACAGTCCAAACTATGGCTACACCTTC. This translates into CASSVDSPNYGYTF. The chain links TRBV6-1 to TRBJ1-2; D might be TRBD1 (5 bases). The length of the CDR3 is 14 residues. The V gene's germline CDR1 is MNHNS and CDR2 SASEGT. Trimming left V 4 bases short and J 2 bases short, with 11 bases between.

This chain uses TRBV5-1 with TRBJ2-6, with D possibly matching TRBD1 (6 bases). Trimming took 5 bases from V and 2 from J, leaving 8 bases between them. Germline CDR1 and CDR2: SGHRS and YFSETQ. The CDR3 length is 14 residues. CDR3: CASRDSPGANVLTF. DNA for the CDR3: TGCGCCAGCAGGGACAGTCCTGGGGCCAACGTCCTGACTTTC.

The chain joins TRBV28 to TRBJ2-7; 7 nucleotides line up with TRBD1. The V and J ends lost 4 bases and 4 bases, in that order; junction bases with no gene match: 7. The CDR3 has 14 amino acids. Germline V gives CDR1 MDHEN, CDR2 SYDVKM. The CDR3 sequence is CASSSYRGPYEQYF. The CDR3 bases are TGTGCCAGCAGTTCGTACAGGGGCCCTTACGAGCAGTACTTC.

The rearrangement uses TRBV15 and TRBJ2-1; 14 nucleotides match TRBD2. The germline V gene encodes CDR1 LNHNV and CDR2 YYDKDF (reference sequence). The CDR3 is 20 residues long. V lost 1 base and J lost 2; bases outside the gene matches: 10. The CDR3 nucleotides are TGTGCCACCAGCAGAGCACTGCGGACTAGCGGGAGGATCGCCTACAATGAGCAGTTCTTC. It codes for CATSRALRTSGRIAYNEQFF.

This clone has only one observation. The V gene is TRBV6-5, the J gene TRBJ2-7; the match to TRBD1 covers 8 bases. This CDR3 is built from 13 residues. V was clipped by 8 bases and J by 0 bases; unmatched bases: 3. Germline CDR1 MNHEY, CDR2 SVGAGI. The CDR3 protein is CASRTGSSYEQYF. DNA for the CDR3: TGTGCCAGCCGGACAGGGAGCTCCTACGAGCAGTACTTC.

The chain has TRBV2 and TRBJ2-3; 8 nucleotides align to TRBD2. This CDR3 comprises 13 residues. V shed 7 bases and J 6 bases; nucleotides not matched to a gene: 6. Germline V lookup: CDR1 SNHLY, CDR2 FYNNEI. CDR3 coding DNA: TGTGCCAGCATCCGGGGGGGGCCGGATACGCAGTATTTT. This sequence encodes CASIRGGPDTQYF.

The chain couples TRBV5-5 to TRBJ2-7; TRBD1 agrees at 9 bases. Germline CDR1 SGHKS, CDR2 YYEKEE (reference sequence). This CDR3 comprises 14 residues. V lost 2 bases to trimming and J lost 4 bases; unmatched junction nucleotides: 4. CDR3 in amino acids: CASSLGQGRYEQYF. For the CDR3, the DNA is TGTGCCAGCAGCTTAGGACAGGGGAGGTACGAGCAGTACTTC.

This clone was recorded a few times. The rearrangement uses TRBV30 and TRBJ2-7; 13 bases agree with TRBD2. The J segment lost 4 bases and the V segment lost 1 base, leaving 4 bases of the junction unmatched. There are 15 residues in the CDR3. Per germline, CDR1 GTSNPN and CDR2 SVGIG (reference sequence). CDR3 sequence (DNA): TGTGCCTGGAGTGATACTAGCGGGAGGGGGTACGAGCAGTACTTC. Amino acids: CAWSDTSGRGYEQYF.

The chain combines TRBV4-1 with TRBJ2-5; D is possibly TRBD2 (6 bases). The CDR3 runs 18 residues. CDR1 is MGHRA and CDR2 is YSYEKL in the germline V gene. The V end lost 0 bases, the J end lost 4 bases, and 21 bases lay between the germline ends. CDR3 nucleotides: TGCGCCAGCAGCCAAGATCTTGGGACTCCTGGTGTTAGAGAGACCCAGTACTTC. Translating it yields CASSQDLGTPGVRETQYF.

This clone showed up just once. The chain recombines TRBV29-1 with TRBJ1-2, with 8 bases lining up with TRBD1. The CDR3 is 14 amino acids. V shed 2 bases and J 8 bases; nucleotides not matched to a gene: 10. Germline V gives CDR1 SQVTM, CDR2 ANQGSEA. The CDR3 DNA reads as TGCAGCGTTGAATTAGGGACAGGCCCCTTGGGCTACACCTTC. Translated: CSVELGTGPLGYTF.

The rearrangement links TRBV7-9 to TRBJ2-1, with D perhaps TRBD2 (5 bases). Germline V CDR1 and CDR2: SEHNR, FQNEAQ (reference sequence). The CDR3 sequence is 16 residues long. V lost 1 base and J lost 4, with 14 bases in between. The chain's CDR3 is CASSLGLAGVYNEQFF. In DNA, the CDR3 is TGTGCCAGCAGCTTAGGCCTAGCTGGCGTTTACAATGAGCAGTTCTTC.

V gene TRBV5-4 combines with J gene TRBJ2-2; D might be TRBD1 (5 bases). Trimming cost V 0 bases and J 0 bases, with 6 bases left between them. CDR1 SGHNT and CDR2 YYREEE come from the germline V gene (reference sequence). The CDR3 covers 15 residues. In DNA form, the CDR3 reads TGTGCCAGCAGCTTGGGACAGTCGAACACCGGGGAGCTGTTTTTT. Translating gives CASSLGQSNTGELFF.

In its sample, this clone was seen a few times. This rearrangement joins TRBV5-8 to TRBJ2-5; D might be TRBD2 (6 bases). The J call may be mistaken, given a closer DNA end match to TRBJ2-7. The CDR3 runs 16 residues. Germline assignment: CDR1 SGHTS and CDR2 YDEGEE. Here the CDR3 reads CASSLDGREPSYEQYF. CDR3 in DNA: TGTGCCAGCAGCTTGGATGGGCGGGAACCTTCCTACGAGCAGTACTTC.

The chain has TRBV5-4 and TRBJ1-1, with D perhaps matching TRBD1 (6 bases). The V end lost 1 base, the J end lost 9 bases, and 16 bases lay between the germline ends. The CDR3 extends over 14 amino acids. Germline V gene lookup returns CDR1 SGHNT and CDR2 YYREEE (reference sequence). CDR3 coding DNA: TGTGCCAGCAGCTTGCAGGGGACCGCCGCGAAAGCTTTCTTT. Translated: CASSLQGTAAKAFF.

The chain uses TRBV5-1 and TRBJ1-1, with 7 bases lining up with TRBD1. Germline trimming cut 4 bases from V and 5 bases from J; bases unmatched to any gene: 14. This CDR3 has 16 residues. CDR1 is SGHRS and CDR2 is YFSETQ in the germline V gene. This CDR3 reads CASSRGDRVEGTEAFF. The CDR3 DNA is TGCGCCAGCAGCCGAGGAGACAGGGTAGAGGGGACTGAAGCTTTCTTT.

The gene calls are TRBV9 and TRBJ2-1; 8 positions agree with TRBD2. Trimming removed 2 bases from V and 3 bases from J; junction bases left unmatched: 4. The CDR3 covers 15 residues. Germline V gene data show CDR1 as SGDLS and CDR2 as YYNGEE. The CDR3 bases are TGTGCCAGCAGCGTTAGCGGGGCCAACTACAATGAGCAGTTCTTC. Amino acids: CASSVSGANYNEQFF. The full variable domain, completed using reference TRBV9 and TRBJ2-1, is DSGVTQTPKHLITATGQRVTLRCSPRSGDLSVYWYQQSLDQGLQFLIQYYNGEERAKGNILERFSAQQFPDLHSELNLSSLELGDSALYFCASSVSGANYNEQFFGPGTRLTVL.

The chain combines TRBV28 with TRBJ1-4; 9 nucleotides line up with TRBD1. The germline gives CDR1 MDHEN, CDR2 SYDVKM. V was clipped by 10 bases and J by 5 bases; unmatched bases: 26. The CDR3 is 20 residues long. CDR3 region: CATRTSWTGVKRDPNEKLFF. The CDR3 coding sequence is TGTGCCACCCGCACTTCCTGGACAGGGGTTAAACGAGACCCAAATGAAAAACTGTTTTTT.

This sequence joins TRBV7-8 and TRBJ1-1; 8 positions match TRBD1. CDR1 and CDR2 (germline): SGHVS, FQNEAQ. CDR3 length equals 13 residues. V gave up 5 bases and J gave up 6 bases; unmatched junction bases: 5. The CDR3 region is CASSKQQGAEAFF. CDR3 sequence (DNA): TGTGCCAGCAGCAAACAACAGGGGGCTGAAGCTTTCTTT.

This rearrangement joins TRBV19 to TRBJ2-6; TRBD2 matches at 8 bases. V was pared by 4 bases and J by 7 bases, with 9 bases of the junction left unmatched. The germline V gene has CDR1 LNHDA and CDR2 SQIVND (reference sequence). This CDR3 spans 16 amino acids. CDR3 sequence: CASSTQTAGAANVLTF. The CDR3 DNA sequence: TGTGCCAGTAGTACCCAGACAGCGGGGGCCGCCAACGTCCTGACTTTC.

The chain joins TRBV5-1 to TRBJ2-2, with a tentative D call TRBD1 (6 bases). The CDR3 loop spans 14 amino acids. CDR1 and CDR2 from the germline V gene are SGHRS and YFSETQ. V dropped 5 bases and J dropped 5 bases, with 13 bases sitting between them. The CDR3 coding sequence is TGCGCCAGCAGGGAACAGGGTGGTACCGGGGAGCTGTTTTTT. Protein product: CASREQGGTGELFF.

The V gene is TRBV14, the J gene TRBJ2-3; D call uncertain. V was cut by 3 bases and J by 6 bases, with 4 bases left in between. Germline V CDR1 and CDR2: SGHDN, FVKESK. This CDR3 comprises 11 residues. CDR3 amino acids: CASSQSDTQYF. CDR3 bases: TGTGCCAGCAGCCAGTCGGATACGCAGTATTTT.

The CDR3 sequence: CASSEGQTLQETQYF. For the CDR3, the DNA is TGCGCCAGCAGCGAGGGACAGACCCTCCAAGAGACCCAGTACTTC. The chain uses TRBV5-1 and TRBJ2-5; 7 nucleotides line up with TRBD1. From germline, CDR1 is SGHRS and CDR2 YFSETQ. V lost 4 bases, J lost 1 base, and 7 bases stayed unmatched. The CDR3 loop spans 15 amino acids.

The chain recombines TRBV27 with TRBJ2-5, with TRBD1 as a possible D gene (5 bases). Germline lookup yields CDR1 MNHEY and CDR2 SMNVEV (reference sequence). Trimming cost V 4 bases and J 9 bases, with 9 bases left between them. The CDR3 totals 11 residues. The CDR3 DNA reads as TGTGCCAGCAGTTCACAAGGGGCCCAGTACTTC. This encodes CASSSQGAQYF.

The gene calls are TRBV5-4 and TRBJ1-2; the D gene is possibly TRBD1 (5 bases). The CDR3 sequence is 15 residues long. In germline, CDR1 is SGHNT, CDR2 YYREEE (reference sequence). Trimming took off 5 bases at V and 4 bases at J, with 18 bases between the two ends. The CDR3 nucleotides read TGTGCCAGCAGGCTGGACGGGGGGAGAACCTATGGCTACACCTTC. It translates to CASRLDGGRTYGYTF.

J is TRBJ2-1 and V is TRBV6-1; perhaps TRBD2 as D (6 bases). The germline gives CDR1 MNHNS, CDR2 SASEGT. V was pared by 1 base and J by 6 bases, with 16 bases between. This CDR3 spans 16 amino acids. The CDR3 protein is CASSEVVGGRRNEQFF. Here the CDR3 DNA reads TGTGCCAGCAGTGAAGTAGTAGGAGGGCGGCGCAATGAGCAGTTCTTC.